The next 5 T cell receptor beta chains were all read from a single sample in a study of cytomegalovirus exposure and HLA in healthy donors. In the PCR, 60 Vbeta and 13 Jbeta primers were used. Sequenced by immunoSEQ multiplex PCR; TCRdb stores in-frame clones only, minus some. The sample carries about 300,000 clones, about nine tenths recorded once. Sequencing was performed on PBMCs. Receptors were obtained from a man in his forties or fifties in good health and CMV-seropositive.

The chain carries TRBV7-8 and TRBJ1-5; 7 bases fit TRBD1. The V gene end was trimmed by 5 bases and the J gene end by 2 bases; junction bases not matched to a gene: 9. Per the germline V gene, CDR1 is SGHVS and CDR2 is FQNEAQ. The CDR3 is 16 residues long. CDR3 amino acids: CASSLNRGGGNQPQHF. CDR3 coding DNA: TGTGCCAGCAGCCTAAACAGGGGCGGGGGCAATCAGCCCCAGCATTTT.

Note on this clone: Its ends do not fully match the called genes, so a read error is possible. The rearrangement joins TRBV7-9 to TRBJ2-5, with D tentatively TRBD2 (5 bases). Germline CDR1 and CDR2: SEHNR and FQNEAQ (reference sequence). This CDR3 has 15 amino acids. This CDR3 is CSSSLGPGGQETQYF. In DNA form, the CDR3 reads TGTTCCAGCAGCTTAGGACCCGGAGGCCAAGAGACCCAGTACTTC. The full variable domain, with the rest looked up from reference TRBV7-9 and TRBJ2-5, is DTGVSQNPRHKITKRGQNVTFRCDPISEHNRLYWYRQTLGQGPEFLTYFQNEAQLEKSRLLSDRFSAERPKGSFSTLEIQRTEQGDSAMYLCSSSLGPGGQETQYFGPGTRLLVL.

The rearrangement uses TRBV7-3 and TRBJ1-4; no definite D call. The germline V gene encodes CDR1 SGHTA and CDR2 FQGTGA. V was cut by 5 bases and J by 5 bases, with 18 bases left in between. There are 16 residues in the CDR3. Here the CDR3 reads CASSPPSEGGNEKLFF. The CDR3, as DNA: TGTGCCAGCAGCCCACCATCCGAGGGAGGGAATGAAAAACTGTTTTTT.

The chain couples TRBV28 to TRBJ2-3, with D possibly TRBD1 on 6 matching bases. Germline CDR1 reads MDHEN; CDR2 reads SYDVKM. V gave up 2 bases and J gave up 2 bases, with 11 bases separating them. This CDR3 has 15 residues. The DNA for the CDR3 is TGTGCCAGCAGTTTAGGACAGACTTTCACAGATACGCAGTATTTT. Translating it yields CASSLGQTFTDTQYF. Together with reference TRBV28 and TRBJ2-3, the CDR3 gives the full variable domain: DVKVTQSSRYLVKRTGEKVFLECVQDMDHENMFWYRQDPGLGLRLIYFSYDVKMKEKGDIPEGYSVSREKKERFSLILESASTNQTSMYLCASSLGQTFTDTQYFGPGTRLTVL.

The sample holds one count of this clone. This sequence joins TRBV9 and TRBJ2-3, with 9 bases identical to TRBD2. This CDR3 region has 15 residues. Germline trimming cut 0 bases from V and 6 bases from J; bases unmatched to any gene: 5. CDR1 is SGDLS and CDR2 is YYNGEE in the germline V gene. In DNA, the CDR3 is TGTGCCAGCAGCGTAGGCGGGGGGGGAGCGGATACGCAGTATTTT. Translating it yields CASSVGGGGADTQYF.